This T cell receptor beta chain derives from a study of blood T cells in healthy people across ages. Study-level background: About one barcoded beta molecule per two T cells was the capture yield of template switching. The study's findings and limits: Long-lived donors had more naive CD4+ cells and higher diversity than aged donors.

Germline assignment: CDR1 MNHNS and CDR2 SASEGT. The CDR3 covers 17 residues. V trimming: 6 bases; J trimming: 3 bases; junction bases outside the gene matches: 16. Concerning this clonotype: Its target is unknown.

The use of a sample-barcoded 5' primer and a J-beta primer mix characterized a second PCR of roughly 7 to 11 cycles. TCRdb redid the calling of the 5' RACE reads with MiXCR, one entry per CDR3 protein. This table has 1.8 million or so distinct CDR3 sequences, approximately 39% appearing once. The chain uses TRBV6-1 and TRBJ2-7, with 8 bases identical to TRBD1. The sequencing sample was made of blood. The clonotype originates from a human donor in good health. The CDR3 DNA sequence: TGTGCCAGCAGGAGCATTGGACCCGACAGGGGTTTCTACGAGCAGTACTTC. Its protein is CASRSIGPDRGFYEQYF.